The T cell receptor beta chain described here comes from a study of blood T cells in healthy people across ages. A J-beta primer mix and a sample-barcoded 5' primer were used in a second PCR of roughly 6 to 11 cycles. TCRdb called the 5' RACE reads again in MiXCR, with one record for every CDR3 protein. The sample carries over a million distinct CDR3 sequences, 40% to 50% recorded once. Trimming took off 4 bases at V and 15 bases at J, with 24 bases between the two ends. The germline V gene has CDR1 KGHDR and CDR2 SFDVKD. This CDR3 comprises 15 residues. Material: blood. J is TRBJ2-1 and V is TRBV24-1; D possibly corresponds to TRBD1 (5 bases). This receptor was identified in a woman between 55 and 75 years old in good health. The CDR3 reads CATSDPGHSSGFAFF. CDR3 nucleotide sequence: TGTGCCACCAGTGACCCCGGACATAGTTCCGGTTTTGCGTTCTTC.